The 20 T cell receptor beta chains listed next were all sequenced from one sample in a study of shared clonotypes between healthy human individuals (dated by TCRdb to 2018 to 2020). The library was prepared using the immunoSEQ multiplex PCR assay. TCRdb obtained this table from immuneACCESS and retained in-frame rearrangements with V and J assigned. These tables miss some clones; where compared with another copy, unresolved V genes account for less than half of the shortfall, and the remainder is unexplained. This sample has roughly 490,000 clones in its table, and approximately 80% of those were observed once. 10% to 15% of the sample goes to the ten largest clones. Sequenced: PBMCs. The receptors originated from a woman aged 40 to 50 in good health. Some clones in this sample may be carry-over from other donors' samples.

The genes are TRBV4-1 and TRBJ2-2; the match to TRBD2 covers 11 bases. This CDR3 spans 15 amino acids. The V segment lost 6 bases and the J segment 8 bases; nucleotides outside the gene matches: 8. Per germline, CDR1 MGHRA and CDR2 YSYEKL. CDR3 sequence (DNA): TGCGCCAGCAGAAACCTAGCGGGAGGACCGGGGGAGCTGTTTTTT. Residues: CASRNLAGGPGELFF.

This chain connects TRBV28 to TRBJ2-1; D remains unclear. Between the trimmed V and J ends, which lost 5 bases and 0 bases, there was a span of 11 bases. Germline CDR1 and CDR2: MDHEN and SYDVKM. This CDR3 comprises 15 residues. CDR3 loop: CASSQTISSYNEQFF. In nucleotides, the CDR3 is TGTGCCAGCAGTCAAACCATAAGCTCCTACAATGAGCAGTTCTTC. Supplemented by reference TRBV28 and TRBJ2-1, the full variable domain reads DVKVTQSSRYLVKRTGEKVFLECVQDMDHENMFWYRQDPGLGLRLIYFSYDVKMKEKGDIPEGYSVSREKKERFSLILESASTNQTSMYLCASSQTISSYNEQFFGPGTRLTVL.

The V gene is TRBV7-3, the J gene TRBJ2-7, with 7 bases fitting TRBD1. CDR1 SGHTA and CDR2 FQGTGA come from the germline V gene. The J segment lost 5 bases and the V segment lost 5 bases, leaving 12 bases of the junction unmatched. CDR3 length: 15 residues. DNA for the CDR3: TGTGCCAGCAGCCCCTCAGGGGGTCGGAAACACGAGCAGTACTTC. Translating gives CASSPSGGRKHEQYF. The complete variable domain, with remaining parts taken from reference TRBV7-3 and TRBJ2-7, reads GAGVSQTPSNKVTEKGKYVELRCDPISGHTALYWYRQSLGQGPEFLIYFQGTGAADDSGLPNDRFFAVRPEGSVSTLKIQRTERGDSAVYLCASSPSGGRKHEQYFGPGTRLTVT.

In DNA, the CDR3 is TGTGCCAGCACCTTCGGGGGGCGGGGGGCAAATCAGCCCCAGCATTTT. Translated, it gives CASTFGGRGANQPQHF. The chain uses TRBV5-6 and TRBJ1-5, with a weak D call TRBD1 (6 bases). Germline-derived CDR1 and CDR2 are SGHDT and YYEEEE. With 6 bases removed from V and 4 bases from J, the gap between germline ends came to 20 bases. The CDR3 has 16 residues.

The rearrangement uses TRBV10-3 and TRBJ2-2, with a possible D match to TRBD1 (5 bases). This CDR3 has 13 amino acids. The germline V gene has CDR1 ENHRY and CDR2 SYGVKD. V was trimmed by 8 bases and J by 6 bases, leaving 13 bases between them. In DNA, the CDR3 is TGTGCCATCCCAGGGTTACGGGCCGGGGAGCTGTTTTTT. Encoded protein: CAIPGLRAGELFF.

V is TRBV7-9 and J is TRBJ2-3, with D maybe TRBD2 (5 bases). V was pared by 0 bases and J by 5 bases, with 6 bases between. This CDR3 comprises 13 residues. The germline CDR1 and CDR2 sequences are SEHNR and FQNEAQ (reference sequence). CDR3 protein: CASSLAGEDTQYF. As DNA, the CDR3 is TGTGCCAGCAGCTTAGCGGGAGAAGATACGCAGTATTTT.

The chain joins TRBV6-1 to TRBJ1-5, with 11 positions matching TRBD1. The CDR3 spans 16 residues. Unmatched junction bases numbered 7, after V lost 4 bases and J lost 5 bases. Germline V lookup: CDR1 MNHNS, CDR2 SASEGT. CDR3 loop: CASSARGGQGDQPQHF. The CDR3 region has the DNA TGTGCCAGCAGTGCCAGAGGGGGACAGGGGGATCAGCCCCAGCATTTT.

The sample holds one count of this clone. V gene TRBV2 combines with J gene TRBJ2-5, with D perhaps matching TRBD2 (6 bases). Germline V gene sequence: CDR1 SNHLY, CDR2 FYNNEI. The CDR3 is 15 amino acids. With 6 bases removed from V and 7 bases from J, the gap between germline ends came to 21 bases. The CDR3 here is CASSQMGGAGGTQYF. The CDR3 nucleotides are TGTGCCAGCAGCCAAATGGGGGGAGCCGGGGGGACCCAGTACTTC.

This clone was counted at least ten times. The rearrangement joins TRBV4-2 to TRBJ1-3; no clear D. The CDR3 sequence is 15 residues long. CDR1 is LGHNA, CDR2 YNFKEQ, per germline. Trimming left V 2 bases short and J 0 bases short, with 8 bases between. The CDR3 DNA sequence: TGTGCCAGCAGCCAACTCCAGTCCTCTGGAAACACCATATATTTT. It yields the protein CASSQLQSSGNTIYF.

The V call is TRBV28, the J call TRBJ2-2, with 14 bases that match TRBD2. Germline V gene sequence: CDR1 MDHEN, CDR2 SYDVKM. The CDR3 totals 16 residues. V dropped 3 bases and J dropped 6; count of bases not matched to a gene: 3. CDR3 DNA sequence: TGTGCCAGCAGTTTGGGACTAGCGGGAGTTCCCGGGGAGCTGTTTTTT. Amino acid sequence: CASSLGLAGVPGELFF. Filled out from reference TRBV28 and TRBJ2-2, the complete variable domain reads DVKVTQSSRYLVKRTGEKVFLECVQDMDHENMFWYRQDPGLGLRLIYFSYDVKMKEKGDIPEGYSVSREKKERFSLILESASTNQTSMYLCASSLGLAGVPGELFFGEGSRLTVL.

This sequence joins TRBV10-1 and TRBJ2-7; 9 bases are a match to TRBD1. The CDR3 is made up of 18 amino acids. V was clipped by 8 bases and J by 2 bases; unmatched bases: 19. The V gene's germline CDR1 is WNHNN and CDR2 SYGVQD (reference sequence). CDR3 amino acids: CASPFRTGATSPTYEQYF. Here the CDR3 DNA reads TGCGCCAGCCCTTTTAGGACAGGGGCCACTTCTCCTACCTACGAGCAGTACTTC.

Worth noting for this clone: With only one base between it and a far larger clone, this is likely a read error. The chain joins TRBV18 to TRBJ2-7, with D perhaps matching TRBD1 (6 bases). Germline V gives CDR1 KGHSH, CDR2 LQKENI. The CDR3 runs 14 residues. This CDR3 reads CPSSPSWDTYEQYF. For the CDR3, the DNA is TGTCCCAGCTCACCATCCTGGGACACCTACGAGCAGTACTTC.

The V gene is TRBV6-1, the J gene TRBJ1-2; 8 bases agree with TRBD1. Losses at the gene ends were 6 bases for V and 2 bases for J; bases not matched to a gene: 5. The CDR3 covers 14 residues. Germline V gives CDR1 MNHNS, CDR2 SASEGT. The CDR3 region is CASSPRTGNYGYTF. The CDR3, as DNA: TGTGCCAGCAGCCCCAGGACAGGGAACTATGGCTACACCTTC.

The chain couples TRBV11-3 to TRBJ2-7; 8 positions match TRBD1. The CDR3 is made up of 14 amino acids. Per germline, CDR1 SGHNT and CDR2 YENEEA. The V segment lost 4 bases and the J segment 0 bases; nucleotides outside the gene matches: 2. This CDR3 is CASSSGTGSYEQYF. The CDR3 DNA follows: TGTGCCAGCAGCTCAGGGACAGGCTCCTACGAGCAGTACTTC.

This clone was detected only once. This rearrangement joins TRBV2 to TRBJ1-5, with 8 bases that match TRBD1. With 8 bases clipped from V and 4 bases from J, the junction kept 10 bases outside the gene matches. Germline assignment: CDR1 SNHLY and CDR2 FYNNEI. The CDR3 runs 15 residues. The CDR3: CASGTGGFGNQPQHF. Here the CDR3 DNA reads TGTGCCAGCGGGACAGGTGGGTTCGGGAATCAGCCCCAGCATTTT. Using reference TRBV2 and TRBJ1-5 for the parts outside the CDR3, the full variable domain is EPEVTQTPSHQVTQMGQEVILRCVPISNHLYFYWYRQILGQKVEFLVSFYNNEISEKSEIFDDQFSVERPDGSNFTLKIRSTKLEDSAMYFCASGTGGFGNQPQHFGDGTRLSIL.

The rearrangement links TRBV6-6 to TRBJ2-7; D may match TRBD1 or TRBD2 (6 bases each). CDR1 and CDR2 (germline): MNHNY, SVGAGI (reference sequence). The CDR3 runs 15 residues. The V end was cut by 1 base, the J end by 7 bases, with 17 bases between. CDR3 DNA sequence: TGTGCCAGCAGTTACTGGCCAGGGGAGGTGGGGGAGCAGTACTTC. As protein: CASSYWPGEVGEQYF.

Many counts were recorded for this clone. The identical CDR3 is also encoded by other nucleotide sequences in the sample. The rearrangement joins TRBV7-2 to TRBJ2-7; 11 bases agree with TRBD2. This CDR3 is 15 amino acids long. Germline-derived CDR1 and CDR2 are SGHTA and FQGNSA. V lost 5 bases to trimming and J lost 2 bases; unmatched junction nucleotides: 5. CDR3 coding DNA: TGTGCCAGCAGCGTACTAGCGGGGGCCGCCTACGAGCAGTACTTC. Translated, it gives CASSVLAGAAYEQYF.

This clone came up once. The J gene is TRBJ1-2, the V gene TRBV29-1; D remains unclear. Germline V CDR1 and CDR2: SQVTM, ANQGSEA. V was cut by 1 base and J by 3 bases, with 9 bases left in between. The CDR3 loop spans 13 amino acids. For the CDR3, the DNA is TGCAGCGTTGAAGGTGGAGGTGACTATGGCTACACCTTC. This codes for CSVEGGGDYGYTF.

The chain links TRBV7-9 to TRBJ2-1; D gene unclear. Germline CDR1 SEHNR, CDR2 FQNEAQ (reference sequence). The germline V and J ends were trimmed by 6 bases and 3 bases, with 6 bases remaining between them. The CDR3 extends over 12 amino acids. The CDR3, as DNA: TGTGCCAGCAGTTTTAACTACAATGAGCAGTTCTTC. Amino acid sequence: CASSFNYNEQFF.

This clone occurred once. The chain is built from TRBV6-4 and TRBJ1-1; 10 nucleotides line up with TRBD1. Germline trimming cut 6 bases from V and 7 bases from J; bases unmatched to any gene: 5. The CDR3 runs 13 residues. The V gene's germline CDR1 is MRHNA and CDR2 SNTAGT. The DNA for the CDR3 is TGTGCCAGCAGCCACGGGGACAGGGGTGAAGCTTTCTTT. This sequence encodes CASSHGDRGEAFF.